These 25 T cell receptor beta chains share one sample of origin, sequenced in a study of blood T cell repertoires in COVID-19. Produced via immunoSEQ multiplex PCR; TCRdb's table is partial and in-frame only. The repertoire consists of approximately 160,000 clones, with approximately 84% occurring once and the leading ten covering roughly 7.1%. The sequenced sample consisted of peripheral blood. The receptors derive from a man aged 40-49 years who had recovered from COVID-19.

The chain recombines TRBV5-4 with TRBJ2-1; no definite D call. Germline CDR1 is SGHNT and CDR2 is YYREEE (reference sequence). The CDR3 has 12 amino acids. V was trimmed by 2 bases and J by 6 bases, leaving 6 bases between them. CDR3 sequence (DNA): TGTGCCAGCAGCTTAGCCCCCAATGAGCAGTTCTTC. This codes for CASSLAPNEQFF.

As regards this clone: One end of the junction fails to match germline, which may point to a read error. The rearrangement joins TRBV7-8 to TRBJ2-2; D gene ambiguous. The CDR3 runs 11 residues. Germline V gene sequence: CDR1 SGHVS, CDR2 FQNEAQ. This chain's CDR3 is CASSNNGELFF. The CDR3 DNA follows: TGTGCCAGCAGCAACAACGGGGAGCTGTTTTTT.

V is TRBV28 and J is TRBJ1-5, with TRBD1 as a possible D gene (5 bases). Germline values: CDR1 MDHEN, CDR2 SYDVKM. V was cut by 9 bases and J by 3 bases, with 12 bases left in between. The CDR3 has 13 amino acids. The CDR3 DNA reads as TGTGCCAGTTGCCAGGGTACCAATCAGCCCCAGCATTTT. It translates to CASCQGTNQPQHF.

The chain carries TRBV28 and TRBJ2-6; no clear D gene. CDR1 MDHEN and CDR2 SYDVKM come from the germline V gene. The CDR3 consists of 13 residues. V was shortened by 5 bases and J by 2 bases, with 4 bases between the two germline ends. The CDR3 protein is CASSLTGANVLTF. The CDR3 nucleotides are TGTGCCAGCAGTCTAACTGGGGCCAACGTCCTGACTTTC.

This chain uses TRBV12-3 or TRBV12-4 with TRBJ2-2; D remains ambiguous. The V and J ends lost 0 bases and 7 bases respectively, with 6 bases between them. The CDR3 is made up of 13 amino acids. The CDR3 bases are TGTGCCAGCAGTTTAGCTGTAAACGGGGAGCTGTTTTTT. Amino acids: CASSLAVNGELFF.

V and J are TRBV5-5 and TRBJ1-1; D ambiguous. The CDR3 is 11 amino acids. The germline V and J ends were trimmed by 1 base and 6 bases, with 4 bases remaining between them. CDR1 SGHKS and CDR2 YYEKEE come from the germline V gene (reference sequence). CDR3 sequence reads: CASSLTAEAFF. For the CDR3, the DNA is TGTGCCAGCAGCTTGACGGCTGAAGCTTTCTTT.

The gene calls are TRBV6-5 and TRBJ1-6; 7 nucleotides line up with TRBD1. CDR3 length: 14 amino acids. V was pared by 6 bases and J by 9 bases, with 8 bases of the junction left unmatched. Germline V gives CDR1 MNHEY, CDR2 SVGAGI. As DNA, the CDR3 is TGTGCCAGCAGACTTCAGGGGGTGAGTTCACCCCTCCACTTT. Translating gives CASRLQGVSSPLHF.

V gene TRBV9 combines with J gene TRBJ2-3, with 9 nucleotides matching TRBD2. J was trimmed by 3 bases and V by 0 bases; bases with no gene match: 2. From germline, CDR1 is SGDLS and CDR2 YYNGEE. The CDR3 is made up of 15 amino acids. The CDR3 protein is CASSVDSGGTDTQYF. CDR3 bases: TGTGCCAGCAGCGTAGACAGCGGGGGGACAGATACGCAGTATTTT.

The chain uses TRBV4-1 and TRBJ1-1; TRBD1 might be the D (6 bases). The CDR3 length is 17 residues. V was trimmed by 0 bases and J by 4 bases, leaving 18 bases between them. Germline V gene sequence: CDR1 MGHRA, CDR2 YSYEKL. The DNA for the CDR3 is TGCGCCAGCAGCCAAGATATAAGGGCAGGGGTTCGCACTGAAGCTTTCTTT. Amino acids: CASSQDIRAGVRTEAFF.

This clone occurred once. This sequence joins TRBV30 and TRBJ1-1; D unclear. CDR3 length: 13 amino acids. V lost 3 bases and J lost 1, with 9 bases in between. CDR1 GTSNPN and CDR2 SVGIG come from the germline V gene (reference sequence). The CDR3 DNA reads as TGTGCCTGGAGGGTCACTAGGAACACTGAAGCTTTCTTT. This encodes CAWRVTRNTEAFF. Looking up the rest from reference TRBV30 and TRBJ1-1 gives the full variable domain: SQTIHQWPATLVQPVGSPLSLECTVEGTSNPNLYWYRQAAGRGLQLLFYSVGIGQISSEVPQNLSASRPQDRQFILSSKKLLLSDSGFYLCAWRVTRNTEAFFGQGTRLTVV.

The rearrangement uses TRBV7-6 and TRBJ1-4; D remains unclear. Trimming stripped 1 base from V and 3 bases from J, with 9 bases between. CDR1 and CDR2 from the germline V gene are SGHVS and FNYEAQ. The CDR3 covers 15 residues. CDR3 sequence: CASSLGGAANEKLFF. The CDR3 DNA is TGTGCCAGCAGCTTAGGAGGTGCAGCTAATGAAAAACTGTTTTTT.

Ten or more counts support this clone. The rearrangement links TRBV5-6 to TRBJ1-5; the D is unclear. The V end was cut by 4 bases, the J end by 1 base, with 12 bases between. The germline V gene encodes CDR1 SGHDT and CDR2 YYEEEE. The CDR3 is 15 residues long. In nucleotides, the CDR3 is TGTGCCAGCAGCCTGGACGCGGTGAGCAATCAGCCCCAGCATTTT. Translation gives CASSLDAVSNQPQHF. The full variable domain, completed using reference TRBV5-6 and TRBJ1-5, is DAGVTQSPTHLIKTRGQQVTLRCSPKSGHDTVSWYQQALGQGPQFIFQYYEEEERQRGNFPDRFSGHQFPNYSSELNVNALLLGDSALYLCASSLDAVSNQPQHFGDGTRLSIL.

The V gene is TRBV6-5, the J gene TRBJ2-7, with D maybe TRBD1 (5 bases). Trimming removed 6 bases from V and 2 bases from J, with 11 bases in between. Germline CDR1 is MNHEY and CDR2 is SVGAGI. This CDR3 region has 13 residues. The CDR3 DNA reads as TGTGCCAGCAGCGGAAGGGGCCCCTACGAGCAGTACTTC. As protein: CASSGRGPYEQYF.

The J gene is TRBJ1-5, the V gene TRBV27; D possibly corresponds to TRBD1 (5 bases). This CDR3 contains 14 residues. V dropped 1 base and J dropped 4 bases, with 8 bases sitting between them. CDR1 and CDR2 (germline): MNHEY, SMNVEV (reference sequence). The CDR3: CASSLWGGNQPQHF. The CDR3 nucleotides are TGTGCCAGCAGTTTATGGGGGGGAAATCAGCCCCAGCATTTT.

The chain joins TRBV5-4 to TRBJ2-7; perhaps TRBD2 as D (5 bases). Trimming left V 5 bases short and J 3 bases short, with 18 bases between. The CDR3 is 15 residues long. Germline V gene lookup returns CDR1 SGHNT and CDR2 YYREEE (reference sequence). CDR3 coding DNA: TGTGCCAGCAGGCCATGGGGTAGCGTGGGCTACGAGCAGTACTTC. This translates into CASRPWGSVGYEQYF. Looking up the rest from reference TRBV5-4 and TRBJ2-7 gives the full variable domain: ETGVTQSPTHLIKTRGQQVTLRCSSQSGHNTVSWYQQALGQGPQFIFQYYREEENGRGNFPPRFSGLQFPNYSSELNVNALELDDSALYLCASRPWGSVGYEQYFGPGTRLTVT.

The chain joins TRBV30 to TRBJ1-5, with unresolved D. The CDR3 is 14 residues long. Germline values: CDR1 GTSNPN, CDR2 SVGIG (reference sequence). The V gene lost 0 bases and the J gene lost 1 base, with 7 bases spanning the gap. This CDR3 reads CAWSVRGSNQPQHF. CDR3 bases: TGTGCCTGGAGTGTCCGAGGGAGCAATCAGCCCCAGCATTTT.

This chain joins TRBV13 and TRBJ2-2; the match to TRBD2 covers 7 bases. J was trimmed by 5 bases and V by 3 bases; bases with no gene match: 6. This CDR3 contains 15 residues. The germline V gene has CDR1 PRHDT and CDR2 FYEKMQ (reference sequence). The CDR3 DNA reads as TGTGCCAGCAGCTTGGCTAGCGGATTTACCGGGGAGCTGTTTTTT. Its translation: CASSLASGFTGELFF.

This rearrangement joins TRBV7-9 to TRBJ1-1; D uncertain. Trimming left V 1 base short and J 1 base short, with 7 bases between. The V gene's germline CDR1 is SEHNR and CDR2 FQNEAQ (reference sequence). The CDR3 is 14 amino acids. The CDR3 reads CASSLVSENTEAFF. CDR3 in DNA: TGTGCCAGCAGCTTAGTTTCAGAGAACACTGAAGCTTTCTTT.

The gene calls are TRBV7-3 and TRBJ2-1; 12 nucleotides line up with TRBD2. The CDR3 spans 16 residues. Germline lookup yields CDR1 SGHTA and CDR2 FQGTGA. Unmatched junction bases numbered 10, after V lost 5 bases and J lost 8 bases. CDR3 amino acids: CASSNPLAGGPYEQFF. The CDR3 nucleotides read TGTGCCAGCAGCAACCCTCTAGCGGGAGGGCCCTATGAGCAGTTCTTC.

J is TRBJ2-7 and V is TRBV2, with D perhaps matching TRBD2 (6 bases). Germline V gene data show CDR1 as SNHLY and CDR2 as FYNNEI. V was cut by 6 bases and J by 3 bases, with 12 bases left in between. This CDR3 comprises 13 residues. The CDR3 nucleotides read TGTGCCAGCAGCGGGGGACCAGGCTACGAGCAGTACTTC. This translates into CASSGGPGYEQYF.

This sequence joins TRBV28 and TRBJ2-7; maybe TRBD2 (6 bases). V lost 3 bases to trimming and J lost 7 bases, with 13 bases between them. The V gene's germline CDR1 is MDHEN and CDR2 SYDVKM. The CDR3 has 13 amino acids. For the CDR3, the DNA is TGTGCCAGCAGTTTCCGGGAGTCTCGAGAGCAGTACTTC. Encoded protein: CASSFRESREQYF.

The chain combines TRBV25-1 with TRBJ2-2, with a tentative D call TRBD1 (6 bases). This CDR3 contains 17 residues. V lost 2 bases, J lost 2 bases, and 15 bases lay in between. Germline V gene sequence: CDR1 MGHDK, CDR2 SYGVNS. In DNA, the CDR3 is TGTGCCAGCAGTGAAAGGGGACAAGGCCTCAACACCGGGGAGCTGTTTTTT. Translated, it gives CASSERGQGLNTGELFF.

The V and J genes are TRBV6-5 and TRBJ1-4; D unresolved. V was pared by 6 bases and J by 0 bases, with 8 bases between. CDR1 is MNHEY and CDR2 is SVGAGI in the germline V gene. This CDR3 has 14 amino acids. DNA for the CDR3: TGTGCCAGCAGCATGACTCCAACTAATGAAAAACTGTTTTTT. The encoded protein is CASSMTPTNEKLFF.

The V call is TRBV25-1, the J call TRBJ2-5; TRBD2 matches 11 bases. The CDR3 runs 18 residues. V shed 0 bases, J shed 5 bases, and the junction held 11 bases outside the gene matches. In germline, CDR1 is MGHDK, CDR2 SYGVNS. CDR3: CASSEYVASGRYGETQYF. CDR3 DNA sequence: TGTGCCAGCAGTGAATATGTGGCTAGCGGGAGGTATGGTGAGACCCAGTACTTC.

The gene calls are TRBV6-5 and TRBJ1-5; TRBD1 might be the D (6 bases). The CDR3 contains 13 residues. Deletions cut 6 bases from V and 7 bases from J, with 13 bases between. Germline loops: CDR1 MNHEY, CDR2 SVGAGI. The chain's CDR3 is CASRHRAGQPQHF. The CDR3, as DNA: TGTGCCAGCAGGCACAGGGCTGGGCAGCCCCAGCATTTT.